These 21 T cell receptor beta chains came from one sample sequenced in a study of breast tumors, draining lymph nodes, adjacent tissues. TCRdb passed the multiplex PCR reads through MiXCR, listing each CDR3 protein once. The repertoire consists of 70,000 to 95,000 distinct CDR3 sequences, with 15% to 20% occurring once and the leading ten covering roughly 2.4%. Breast cancer patients provided tissue from their axillary draining lymph nodes. The sequencing input was axillary lymph node tissue. These receptor sequences come from a female donor with breast cancer. Some clones in this sample may be carry-over from other donors' samples.

This clonotype was detected many times. The chain carries TRBV12-3 or TRBV12-4 and TRBJ1-5, with a possible D match to TRBD1 (5 bases). The CDR3 is 14 amino acids. Trimming took off 5 bases at V and 6 bases at J, with 14 bases between the two ends. The CDR3 DNA follows: TGTGCCAGCAGTCCCACGAGGGGTTTTCAGCCCCAGCATTTT. Protein product: CASSPTRGFQPQHF.

This clonotype was observed many times. The chain uses TRBV6-1 and TRBJ2-1, with D possibly TRBD2 on 6 matching bases. Germline V CDR1 and CDR2: MNHNS, SASEGT. Trimming cost V 10 bases and J 0 bases, with 16 bases left between them. The CDR3 consists of 15 residues. Written as DNA, the CDR3 is TGTGCCACCCTCCGGGACTCGAGCTCCTACAATGAGCAGTTCTTC. Residues: CATLRDSSSYNEQFF.

Many counts were recorded for this clonotype. This chain connects TRBV30 to TRBJ2-7; D is undetermined. The CDR3 length is 12 residues. V was clipped by 7 bases and J by 4 bases, with 14 bases between them. Germline V gene data show CDR1 as GTSNPN and CDR2 as SVGIG (reference sequence). CDR3 DNA sequence: TGTGCCTTTGGGGTGGTTAAATACGAGCAGTACTTC. Amino acid sequence: CAFGVVKYEQYF.

This clonotype was picked up one time. A much larger clone is a single base away; this may be a read error. This chain links TRBV7-6 with TRBJ2-2; TRBD2 agrees at 12 bases. CDR1 is SGHVS, CDR2 FNYEAQ, per germline. CDR3 length: 16 amino acids. The CDR3 DNA is TGTGCCAGCAGCTTAGGGACTAGCGGGATCACCGGGGAGCTGTTATTT. Translating it yields CASSLGTSGITGELLF.

This clonotype was seen ten or more times. V is TRBV7-9 and J is TRBJ1-4; TRBD1 matches 7 bases. Germline V lookup: CDR1 SEHNR, CDR2 FQNEAQ (reference sequence). This CDR3 has 13 amino acids. V was pared by 3 bases and J by 7 bases, with 2 bases of the junction left unmatched. Written as DNA, the CDR3 is TGTGCCAGCAGCTTCGGGACAGTTGAAAAACTGTTTTTT. The encoded protein is CASSFGTVEKLFF.

About this clonotype itself: Being one base from a much bigger clone, this may be a read error. The chain carries TRBV4-2 and TRBJ2-2; D possibly corresponds to TRBD2 (5 bases). CDR3 length: 17 residues. CDR1 and CDR2 from the germline V gene are LGHNA and YNFKEQ. In nucleotides, the CDR3 is TGTGCCAGCAGCCAAGTTCACGGGCACGCGAACACCGGGGAGCTGCTTTTT. This encodes CASSQVHGHANTGELLF.

V and J are TRBV18 and TRBJ1-5; D remains ambiguous. The CDR3 contains 13 residues. Germline CDR1 KGHSH, CDR2 LQKENI. Deletions cut 2 bases from V and 5 bases from J, with 7 bases between. CDR3 in DNA: TGTGCCAGCTCACCAGGGAGCGATCAGCCCCAGCATTTT. It specifies CASSPGSDQPQHF.

This clonotype showed up many times. The chain is built from TRBV20-1 and TRBJ2-1; 12 positions match TRBD2. J was trimmed by 11 bases and V by 7 bases; bases with no gene match: 18. This CDR3 has 16 amino acids. Looked up from germline, CDR1 is DFQATT and CDR2 is SNEGSKA (reference sequence). Here the CDR3 DNA reads TGCAGTGGGTTCCCCGGCGGGGCTAGCGGGGGGGAAAAGCAGTTCTTC. It yields the protein CSGFPGGASGGEKQFF.

This clonotype came up many times. The chain combines TRBV9 with TRBJ2-2; 8 positions agree with TRBD1. The germline gives CDR1 SGDLS, CDR2 YYNGEE. J gave up 0 bases and V 1 base, and 2 bases lay outside the gene matches. The CDR3 contains 16 residues. In nucleotides, the CDR3 is TGTGCCAGCAGCGTATCAGGGGGCCCGAACACCGGGGAGCTGTTTTTT. Translating it yields CASSVSGGPNTGELFF.

There are many counts of this clonotype. V usage is TRBV7-9 and J usage is TRBJ1-5; D ambiguous. V gave up 5 bases and J gave up 1 base, with 12 bases separating them. Germline CDR1 reads SEHNR; CDR2 reads FQNEAQ (reference sequence). The CDR3 contains 15 residues. CDR3 in amino acids: CASSRGLGSNQPQHF. CDR3 coding DNA: TGTGCCAGCAGCCGAGGACTGGGGAGCAATCAGCCCCAGCATTTT.

This clonotype was recorded many times. Here the CDR3 reads CASSTTGAGGEQFF. The CDR3 DNA reads as TGTGCCAGCAGCACCACAGGGGCTGGGGGTGAGCAGTTCTTC. The V call is TRBV7-9, the J call TRBJ2-1, with 7 positions matching TRBD1. The CDR3 loop spans 14 amino acids. Per the germline V gene, CDR1 is SEHNR and CDR2 is FQNEAQ (reference sequence). V gave up 5 bases and J gave up 9 bases; unmatched junction bases: 10.

This clonotype was counted ten times or more. The chain couples TRBV3-1 to TRBJ2-7; no reliable D call. The V end was cut by 5 bases, the J end by 0 bases, with 2 bases between. Per the germline V gene, CDR1 is LGHDT and CDR2 is YNNKEL (reference sequence). The CDR3 runs 11 residues. The CDR3 sequence is CASSFSYEQYF. CDR3 nucleotide sequence: TGTGCCAGCAGCTTCTCCTACGAGCAGTACTTC.

This clonotype has only a few counts. Given a much more abundant clone one base away, this may be a read error. The chain joins TRBV19 to TRBJ2-7, with D hard to call. Per the germline V gene, CDR1 is LNHDA and CDR2 is SQIVND (reference sequence). The CDR3 covers 13 residues. CDR3 residues: CASSFSPGYEQNF. The CDR3 nucleotides read TGTGCCAGTAGTTTCTCCCCTGGCTACGAGCAGAACTTC.

This clonotype was seen at least ten times. The V call is TRBV5-1, the J call TRBJ2-1; 9 nucleotides agree with TRBD1. Germline values: CDR1 SGHRS, CDR2 YFSETQ. CDR3 length equals 17 residues. Trimming removed 2 bases from V and 10 bases from J; junction bases left unmatched: 16. CDR3 in DNA: TGCGCCAGCAGCTTAAACCCGACGGGACAGGGACTCACGGAGCAGTTCTTC. This codes for CASSLNPTGQGLTEQFF.

There are many counts of this clonotype. This chain links TRBV4-3 with TRBJ1-2; 7 bases fit TRBD1. V lost 0 bases, J lost 8 bases, and 9 bases stayed unmatched. The CDR3 has 15 amino acids. CDR1 is LGHNA and CDR2 is YSLEER in the germline V gene. The CDR3 is CASSQDSGGAQGYTF. The CDR3 DNA sequence: TGCGCCAGCAGCCAAGATTCAGGGGGGGCGCAGGGCTACACCTTC.

Notes on this clonotype: A much larger clone is a single base away; this may be a read error. The chain joins TRBV12-3 or TRBV12-4 to TRBJ1-5, with D uncertain. This CDR3 region has 13 residues. Trimming removed 0 bases at V and 5 bases at J, with 5 bases between. CDR3 in amino acids: CASSLANDQPQHF. The CDR3, as DNA: TGTGCCAGCAGTTTAGCTAATGATCAGCCCCAGCATTTT.

This CDR3 reads CASSLTGQGTSGSYNEQFF. CDR3 nucleotide sequence: TGTGCCAGCAGCTTAACGGGACAGGGGACTAGCGGGTCCTACAATGAGCAGTTCTTC. The rearrangement links TRBV7-2 to TRBJ2-1; TRBD2 matches 12 bases. The ends lost 2 bases at V and 1 base at J; junction bases unmatched: 9. The CDR3 sequence is 19 residues long. Germline V gives CDR1 SGHTA, CDR2 FQGNSA.

This clonotype was recorded at least ten times. The CDR3 coding sequence is TGCAGTGCGAGGTGGGCCGAGACGAACACCGGGGAGCTGTTTTTT. This encodes CSARWAETNTGELFF. The chain carries TRBV20-1 and TRBJ2-2, with D uncertain. The CDR3 totals 15 residues. V dropped 6 bases and J dropped 0 bases, with 14 bases sitting between them. Germline values: CDR1 DFQATT, CDR2 SNEGSKA (reference sequence).

This clonotype was seen repeatedly, ten times or more. The rearrangement uses TRBV4-1 and TRBJ1-4, with a weak D call TRBD1 (5 bases). The CDR3 is 15 amino acids. CDR1 is MGHRA and CDR2 is YSYEKL in the germline V gene. The V end was cut by 3 bases, the J end by 3 bases, with 11 bases between. This CDR3 reads CASSHEGTANEKLFF. As DNA, the CDR3 is TGCGCCAGCAGCCATGAAGGGACTGCTAATGAAAAACTGTTTTTT.

This clonotype was observed many times. The chain links TRBV19 to TRBJ2-7; 11 nucleotides align to TRBD1. Per the germline V gene, CDR1 is LNHDA and CDR2 is SQIVND (reference sequence). Trimming at V came to 3 bases and at J to 3 bases, leaving 13 bases not matched to a gene. This CDR3 contains 18 residues. In DNA form, the CDR3 reads TGTGCCAGTAGTATTAAGGCTTGGGTGGGGACAGGGGGCTACGAGCAGTACTTC. Translating it yields CASSIKAWVGTGGYEQYF. The full variable domain, its missing parts supplied by reference TRBV19 and TRBJ2-7, is DGGITQSPKYLFRKEGQNVTLSCEQNLNHDAMYWYRQDPGQGLRLIYYSQIVNDFQKGDIAEGYSVSREKKESFPLTVTSAQKNPTAFYLCASSIKAWVGTGGYEQYFGPGTRLTVT.

This clonotype was recorded at least ten times. This sequence joins TRBV20-1 and TRBJ2-7, with 8 bases that match TRBD1. The ends lost 6 bases at V and 4 bases at J; junction bases unmatched: 8. In germline, CDR1 is DFQATT, CDR2 SNEGSKA (reference sequence). The CDR3 extends over 13 amino acids. The CDR3 coding sequence is TGCAGTGCCCCCGGACAGGGTGTGTACGAGCAGTACTTC. Amino acid sequence: CSAPGQGVYEQYF.